The clone carrying this TCR beta chain was recorded a few times. The time point is: newly diagnosed GD, antithyroid drugs for less than 3 months. The TCR library used RNA extracted from PBMCs. TCR beta libraries were built with iRepertoire HTBI primers and Arm-PCR of CDR3 regions. TCRdb reanalysed the multiplex PCR reads using MiXCR and keeps one entry per CDR3 protein. There are about 610,000 distinct CDR3 sequences in the sample; about 15% occur only once, and 9.5% to 15% lies in the top ten. The data were taken from a study of regulatory T cells in long-lasting Graves disease. The CDR3 spans 18 residues. Germline lookup yields CDR1 SGHDN and CDR2 FVKESK. With 0 bases removed from V and 5 bases from J, the gap between germline ends came to 21 bases. The same data also contributed to another study, on T cells in Graves' hyperthyroidism and ophthalmopathy.

The rearrangement uses TRBV14 and TRBJ2-3, with D hard to call. Here the sequenced sample was peripheral blood mononuclear cells (PBMCs), taken at new diagnosis, from a patient treated with antithyroid drugs. This sequence originates from a young man with Graves disease. This CDR3 is CASSQEYPVDDKQDTQYF. The CDR3 DNA reads as TGTGCCAGCAGCCAAGAATACCCGGTAGACGACAAGCAAGATACGCAGTATTTT. Looking up the rest from reference TRBV14 and TRBJ2-3 gives the full variable domain: EAGVTQFPSHSVIEKGQTVTLRCDPISGHDNLYWYRRVMGKEIKFLLHFVKESKQDESGMPNNRFLAERTGGTYSTLKVQPAELEDSGVYFCASSQEYPVDDKQDTQYFGPGTRLTVL.